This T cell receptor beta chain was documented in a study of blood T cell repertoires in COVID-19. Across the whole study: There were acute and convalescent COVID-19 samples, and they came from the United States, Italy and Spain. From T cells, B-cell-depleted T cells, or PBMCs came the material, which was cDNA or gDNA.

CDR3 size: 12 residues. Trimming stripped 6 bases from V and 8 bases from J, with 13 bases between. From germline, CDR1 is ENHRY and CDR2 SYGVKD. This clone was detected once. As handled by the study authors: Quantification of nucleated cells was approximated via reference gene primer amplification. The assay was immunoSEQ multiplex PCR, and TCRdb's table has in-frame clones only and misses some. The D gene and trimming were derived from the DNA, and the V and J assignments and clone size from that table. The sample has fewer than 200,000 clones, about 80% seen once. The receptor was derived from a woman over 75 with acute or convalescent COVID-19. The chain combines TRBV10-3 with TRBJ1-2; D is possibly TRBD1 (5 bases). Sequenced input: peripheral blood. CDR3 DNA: TGTGCCATCAGAGGCAGGGTGGAGGGCTACACCTTC. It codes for CAIRGRVEGYTF.